This T cell receptor (beta chain) was captured in a study of T-cell memory formation after mild COVID-19. Study-wide context: TCR clusters were mostly donor specific.

This CDR3 is built from 13 residues. Germline loops: CDR1 MRHNA, CDR2 SNTAGT. V shed 2 bases and J shed 2 bases, with 6 bases lying between them. Study results and limitations: There was a balanced CD4/CD8 profile in clones contracting day 15 to 85, and later expanders leaned CD4+. The pre-infection memory compartment contained some responding clones, suggesting cross-reactive memory joined.

About this clonotype itself: The antigen remains unidentified.

TCRdb recomputed calls from the 5' RACE reads with MiXCR, one row per CDR3 protein. The profile shows 470,000 or so distinct CDR3 sequences, about 20% of them singletons. The chain has TRBV6-4 and TRBJ1-2; D is possibly TRBD1 (6 bases). The sequencing sample was made of PBMCs or a T cell subset sorted from them (not recorded which). The clonotype originates from an adult woman who had mild COVID-19 (a few samples of this study predate the infection). Cell type and time point are not known. The CDR3 reads CASSDTGNYGYTF. The CDR3 nucleotides read TGTGCCAGCAGTGACACAGGGAACTATGGCTACACCTTC.